This T cell receptor (beta chain) derives from a study of T cell clonality in common variable immunodeficiency. Germline V lookup: CDR1 MDHEN, CDR2 SYDVKM. V shed 3 bases and J shed 4 bases, with 12 bases lying between them. The CDR3 loop spans 15 amino acids. This clone was counted many times. As yet, its antigen is unknown. The observed sequence ends 3 residues before the CDR3 terminus, with the missing tail filled in from the germline J gene. Sequencing input was equivalent genomic DNA from CVID and controls. Only in-frame clones appear in the TCRdb table, and some are missing; sequencing was by immunoSEQ multiplex PCR. There are about 44,000 clones in the sample, none observed a single time. Study results and caveats: Common variable immunodeficiency TCR beta sequences reportedly had fewer deletions and N-nucleotide insertions.

Sequencing was performed on peripheral blood mononuclear cells. The TCR sequence derives from a person aged 18 to 70 in good health. The V and J genes are TRBV28 and TRBJ2-2; maybe TRBD1 (6 bases). The CDR3 region is CASSFQGPGTGELFF. The sequenced part of the CDR3 DNA is TGTGCCAGCAGTTTTCAGGGGCCCGGCACCGGGGAG.